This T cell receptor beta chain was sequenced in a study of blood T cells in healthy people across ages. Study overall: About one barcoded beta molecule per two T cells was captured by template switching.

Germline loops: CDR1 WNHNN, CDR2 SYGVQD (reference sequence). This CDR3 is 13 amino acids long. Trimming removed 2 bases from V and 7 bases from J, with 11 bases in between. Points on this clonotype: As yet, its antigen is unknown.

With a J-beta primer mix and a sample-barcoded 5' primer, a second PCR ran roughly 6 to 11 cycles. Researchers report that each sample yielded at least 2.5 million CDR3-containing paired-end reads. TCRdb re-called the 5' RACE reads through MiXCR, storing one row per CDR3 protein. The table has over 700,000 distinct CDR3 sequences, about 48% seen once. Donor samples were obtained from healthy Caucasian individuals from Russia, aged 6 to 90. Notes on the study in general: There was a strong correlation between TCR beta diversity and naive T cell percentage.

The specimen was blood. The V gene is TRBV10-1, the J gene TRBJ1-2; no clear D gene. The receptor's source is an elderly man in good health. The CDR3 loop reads CASSETRLSGYTF. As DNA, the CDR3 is TGCGCCAGCAGTGAGACCAGGTTAAGTGGCTACACCTTC.